This T cell receptor beta chain was obtained from a study of T cell responses to AZD1222 COVID-19 vaccine. Generated by immunoSEQ multiplex PCR, the TCRdb table keeps only in-frame clones and is missing some. Of 150,000 to 200,000 clones listed, about nine tenths are singletons. About this clone itself: Antigen: not known.

This CDR3 has 13 amino acids. V lost 5 bases and J 7 bases, leaving 11 bases between the germline ends. CDR1 and CDR2 from the germline V gene are MNHEY and SMNVEV (reference sequence). General study points: Females outnumbered males among donors, who were mostly white British; clonal diversity was possibly underestimated.

The chain employs TRBV27 and TRBJ2-2, with D uncertain. The sequencing here drew on peripheral blood, taken on day 0 of AZD1222 vaccination. The clonotype was recovered from an adult in good health. The chain's CDR3 is CASSIGFNGELFF. The CDR3 nucleotides read TGTGCCAGCAGTATAGGGTTTAACGGGGAGCTGTTTTTT.